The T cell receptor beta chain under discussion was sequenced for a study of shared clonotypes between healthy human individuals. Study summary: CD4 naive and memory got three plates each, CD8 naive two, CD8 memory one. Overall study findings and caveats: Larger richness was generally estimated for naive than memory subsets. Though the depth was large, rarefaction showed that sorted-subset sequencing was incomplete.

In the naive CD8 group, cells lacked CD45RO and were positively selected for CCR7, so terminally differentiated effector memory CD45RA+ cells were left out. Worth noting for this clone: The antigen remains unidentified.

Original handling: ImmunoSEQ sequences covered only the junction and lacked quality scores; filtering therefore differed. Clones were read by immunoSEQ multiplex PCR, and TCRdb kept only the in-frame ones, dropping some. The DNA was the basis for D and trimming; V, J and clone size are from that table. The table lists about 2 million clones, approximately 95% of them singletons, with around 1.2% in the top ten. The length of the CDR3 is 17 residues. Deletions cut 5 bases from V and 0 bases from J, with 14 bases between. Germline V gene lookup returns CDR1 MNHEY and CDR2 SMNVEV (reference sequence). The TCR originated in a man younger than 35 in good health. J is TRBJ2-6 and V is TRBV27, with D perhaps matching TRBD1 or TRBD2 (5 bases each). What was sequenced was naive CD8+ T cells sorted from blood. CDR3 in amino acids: CASSGTGVLSGANVLTF. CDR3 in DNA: TGTGCCAGCAGTGGGACCGGGGTGCTCTCTGGGGCCAACGTCCTGACTTTC.